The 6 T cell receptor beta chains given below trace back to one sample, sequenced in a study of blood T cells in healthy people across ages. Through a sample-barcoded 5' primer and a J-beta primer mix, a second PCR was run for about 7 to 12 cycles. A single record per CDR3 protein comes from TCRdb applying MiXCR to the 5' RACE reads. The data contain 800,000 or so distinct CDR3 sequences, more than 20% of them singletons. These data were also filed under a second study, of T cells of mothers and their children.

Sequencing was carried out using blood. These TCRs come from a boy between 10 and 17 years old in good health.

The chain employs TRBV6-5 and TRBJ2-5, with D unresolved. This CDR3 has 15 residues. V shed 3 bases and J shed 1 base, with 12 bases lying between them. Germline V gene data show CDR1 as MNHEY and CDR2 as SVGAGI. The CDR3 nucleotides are TGTGCCAGCAGTTATGGGCTTGGATCCCAAGAGACCCAGTACTTC. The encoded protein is CASSYGLGSQETQYF.

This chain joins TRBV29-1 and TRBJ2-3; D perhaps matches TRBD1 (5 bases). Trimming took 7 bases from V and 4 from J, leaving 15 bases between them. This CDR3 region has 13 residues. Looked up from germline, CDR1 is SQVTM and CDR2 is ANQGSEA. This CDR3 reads CSADRQSPDTQYF. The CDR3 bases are TGCAGCGCTGATCGACAGTCCCCAGATACGCAGTATTTT.

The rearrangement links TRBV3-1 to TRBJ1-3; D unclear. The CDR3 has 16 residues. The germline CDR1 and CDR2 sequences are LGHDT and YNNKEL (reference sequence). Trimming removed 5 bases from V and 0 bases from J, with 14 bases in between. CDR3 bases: TGTGCCAGCAGCGAAGGACGCCTGAGCTCTGGAAACACCATATATTTT. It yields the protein CASSEGRLSSGNTIYF.

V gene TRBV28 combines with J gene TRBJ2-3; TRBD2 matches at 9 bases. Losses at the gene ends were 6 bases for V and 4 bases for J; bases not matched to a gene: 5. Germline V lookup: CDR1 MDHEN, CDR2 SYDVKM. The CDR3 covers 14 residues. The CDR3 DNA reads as TGTGCCAGCAGGTTGGCGGGGGGGGCAGATACGCAGTATTTT. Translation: CASRLAGGADTQYF. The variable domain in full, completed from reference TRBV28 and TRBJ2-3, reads DVKVTQSSRYLVKRTGEKVFLECVQDMDHENMFWYRQDPGLGLRLIYFSYDVKMKEKGDIPEGYSVSREKKERFSLILESASTNQTSMYLCASRLAGGADTQYFGPGTRLTVL.

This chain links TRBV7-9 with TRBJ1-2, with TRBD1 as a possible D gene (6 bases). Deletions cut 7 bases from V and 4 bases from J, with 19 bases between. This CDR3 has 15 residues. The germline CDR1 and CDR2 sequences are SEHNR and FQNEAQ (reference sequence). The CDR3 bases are TGTGCCAGCATCCCCGCGGGGGGCCCCCTCTATGGCTACACCTTC. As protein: CASIPAGGPLYGYTF.

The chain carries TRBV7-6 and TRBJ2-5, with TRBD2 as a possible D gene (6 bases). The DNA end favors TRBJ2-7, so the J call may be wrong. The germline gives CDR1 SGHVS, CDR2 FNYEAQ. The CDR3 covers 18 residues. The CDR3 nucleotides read TGTGCCAGCAGCCAGAGGCCTCTGGGGGGAGGTTCTAGGTACGAGCAGTACTTC. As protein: CASSQRPLGGGSRYEQYF.